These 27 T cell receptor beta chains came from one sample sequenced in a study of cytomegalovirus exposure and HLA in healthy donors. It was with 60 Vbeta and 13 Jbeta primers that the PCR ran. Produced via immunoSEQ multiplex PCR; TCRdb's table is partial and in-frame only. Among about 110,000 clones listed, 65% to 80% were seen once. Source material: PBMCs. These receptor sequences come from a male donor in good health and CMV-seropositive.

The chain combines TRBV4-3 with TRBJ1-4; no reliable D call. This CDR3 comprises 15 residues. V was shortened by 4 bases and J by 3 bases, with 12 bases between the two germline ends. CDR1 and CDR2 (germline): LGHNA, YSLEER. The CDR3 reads CASSRTGLANEKLFF. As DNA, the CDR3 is TGCGCCAGCAGCCGAACGGGGTTAGCTAATGAAAAACTGTTTTTT.

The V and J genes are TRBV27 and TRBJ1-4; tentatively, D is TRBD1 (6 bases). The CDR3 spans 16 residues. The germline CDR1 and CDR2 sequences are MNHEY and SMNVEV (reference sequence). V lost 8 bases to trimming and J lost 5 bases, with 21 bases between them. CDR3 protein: CASLAQGPLMNEKLFF. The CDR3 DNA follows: TGTGCCAGCCTAGCACAGGGACCTTTAATGAATGAAAAACTGTTTTTT.

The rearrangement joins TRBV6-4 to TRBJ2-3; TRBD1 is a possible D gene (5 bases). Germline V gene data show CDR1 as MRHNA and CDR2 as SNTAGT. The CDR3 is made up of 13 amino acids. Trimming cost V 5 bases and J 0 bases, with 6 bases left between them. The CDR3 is CASSRTSTDTQYF. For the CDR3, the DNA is TGTGCCAGCAGTCGGACAAGCACAGATACGCAGTATTTT.

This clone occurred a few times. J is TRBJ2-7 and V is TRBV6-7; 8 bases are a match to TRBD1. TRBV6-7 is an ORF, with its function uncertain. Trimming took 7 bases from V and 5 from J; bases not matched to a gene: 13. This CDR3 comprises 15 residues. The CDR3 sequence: CASTYQYRGRNEQYF. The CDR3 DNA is TGTGCCAGCACCTACCAATACAGGGGGAGGAACGAGCAGTACTTC.

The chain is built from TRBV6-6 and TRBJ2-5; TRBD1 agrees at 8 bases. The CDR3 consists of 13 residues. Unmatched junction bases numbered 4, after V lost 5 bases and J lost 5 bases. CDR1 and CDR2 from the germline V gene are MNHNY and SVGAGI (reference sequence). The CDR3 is CASSPNRGETQYF. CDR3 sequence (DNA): TGTGCCAGCAGTCCGAACAGGGGGGAGACCCAGTACTTC.

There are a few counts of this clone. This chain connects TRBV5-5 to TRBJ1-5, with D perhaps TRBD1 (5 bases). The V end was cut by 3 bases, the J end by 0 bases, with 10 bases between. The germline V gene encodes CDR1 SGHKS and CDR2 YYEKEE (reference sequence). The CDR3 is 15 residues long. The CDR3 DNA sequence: TGTGCCAGCAGCTATTGGGGGGATAGCAATCAGCCCCAGCATTTT. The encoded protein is CASSYWGDSNQPQHF.

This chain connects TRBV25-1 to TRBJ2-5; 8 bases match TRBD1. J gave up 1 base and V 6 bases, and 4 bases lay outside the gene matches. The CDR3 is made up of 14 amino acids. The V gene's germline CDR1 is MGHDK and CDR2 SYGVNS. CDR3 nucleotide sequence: TGTGCCAGCAGGAGGACAGGGCCCCAAGAGACCCAGTACTTC. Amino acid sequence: CASRRTGPQETQYF.

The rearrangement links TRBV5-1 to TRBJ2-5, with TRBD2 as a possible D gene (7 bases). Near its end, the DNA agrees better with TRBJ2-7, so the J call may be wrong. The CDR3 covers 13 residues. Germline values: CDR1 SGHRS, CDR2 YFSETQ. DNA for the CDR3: TGCGCCAGCAGCGAAGGGGGGGTCTACGAGCAGTACTTC. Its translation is CASSEGGVYEQYF.

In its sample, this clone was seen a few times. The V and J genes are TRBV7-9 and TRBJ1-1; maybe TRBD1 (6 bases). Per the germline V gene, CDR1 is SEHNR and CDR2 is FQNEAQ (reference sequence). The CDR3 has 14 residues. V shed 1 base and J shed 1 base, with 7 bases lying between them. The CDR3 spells CASSLVRGNTEAFF. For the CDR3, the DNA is TGTGCCAGCAGCTTAGTCAGGGGGAACACTGAAGCTTTCTTT.

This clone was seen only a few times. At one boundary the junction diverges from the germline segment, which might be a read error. The CDR3 loop is CASSLAPGQGGSF. CDR3 coding DNA: TGTGCCAGCAGTTTAGCCCCGGGACAGGGGGGTTCTTTC. This rearrangement joins TRBV28 to TRBJ2-7, with 11 bases that match TRBD1. Germline assignment: CDR1 MDHEN and CDR2 SYDVKM. The CDR3 length is 13 residues.

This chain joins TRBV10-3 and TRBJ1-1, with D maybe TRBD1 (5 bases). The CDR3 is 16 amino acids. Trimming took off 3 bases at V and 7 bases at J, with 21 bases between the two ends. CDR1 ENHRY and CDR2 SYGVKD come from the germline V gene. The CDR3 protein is CAISDPGTPKSSEAFF. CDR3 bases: TGTGCCATCAGTGACCCCGGGACTCCAAAGAGCAGTGAAGCTTTCTTT.

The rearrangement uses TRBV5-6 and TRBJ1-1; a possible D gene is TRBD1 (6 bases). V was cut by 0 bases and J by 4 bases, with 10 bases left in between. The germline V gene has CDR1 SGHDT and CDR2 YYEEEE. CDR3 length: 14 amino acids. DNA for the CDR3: TGTGCCAGCAGCTTGGGGGGGCAGGGCACTGAAGCTTTCTTT. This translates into CASSLGGQGTEAFF.

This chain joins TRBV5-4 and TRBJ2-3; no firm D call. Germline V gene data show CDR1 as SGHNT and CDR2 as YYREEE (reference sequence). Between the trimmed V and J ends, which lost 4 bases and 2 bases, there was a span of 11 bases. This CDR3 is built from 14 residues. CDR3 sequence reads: CASSHASATDTQYF. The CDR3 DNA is TGTGCCAGCAGCCACGCCAGCGCCACAGATACGCAGTATTTT. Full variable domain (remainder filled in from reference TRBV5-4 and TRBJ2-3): ETGVTQSPTHLIKTRGQQVTLRCSSQSGHNTVSWYQQALGQGPQFIFQYYREEENGRGNFPPRFSGLQFPNYSSELNVNALELDDSALYLCASSHASATDTQYFGPGTRLTVL.

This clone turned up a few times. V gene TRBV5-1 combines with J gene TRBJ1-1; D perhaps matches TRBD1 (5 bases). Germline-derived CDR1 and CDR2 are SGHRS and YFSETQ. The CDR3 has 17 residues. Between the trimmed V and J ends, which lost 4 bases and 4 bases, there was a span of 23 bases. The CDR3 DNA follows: TGCGCCAGCAGCGAATCAGGGTTCCGCTACCTCGGCACTGAAGCTTTCTTT. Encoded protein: CASSESGFRYLGTEAFF.

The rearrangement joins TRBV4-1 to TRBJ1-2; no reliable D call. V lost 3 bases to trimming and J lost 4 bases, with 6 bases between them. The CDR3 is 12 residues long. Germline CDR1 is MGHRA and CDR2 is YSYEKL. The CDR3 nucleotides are TGCGCCAGCAGCCATCCCATCTATGGCTACACCTTC. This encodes CASSHPIYGYTF.

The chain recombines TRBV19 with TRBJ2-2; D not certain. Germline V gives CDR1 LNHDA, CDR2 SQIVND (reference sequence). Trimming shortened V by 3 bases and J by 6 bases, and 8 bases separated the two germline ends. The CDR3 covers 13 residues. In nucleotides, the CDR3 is TGTGCCAGTAGTATTGTTTATCCCGGGGAGCTGTTTTTT. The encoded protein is CASSIVYPGELFF.

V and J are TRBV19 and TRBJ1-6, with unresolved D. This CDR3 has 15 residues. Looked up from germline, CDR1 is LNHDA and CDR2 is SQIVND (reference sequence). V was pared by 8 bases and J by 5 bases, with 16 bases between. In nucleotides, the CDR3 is TGTGCCAGTGCCCAGTCGGGATGGGATAATTCACCCCTCCACTTT. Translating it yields CASAQSGWDNSPLHF.

CDR3 nucleotides: TGTGCCAGCAGTCTCGGAGGGGATCAGCCCCAGCATTTT. Its protein product is CASSLGGDQPQHF. The chain couples TRBV7-2 to TRBJ1-5; D possibly corresponds to TRBD1 (5 bases). Trimming took off 6 bases at V and 5 bases at J, with 11 bases between the two ends. CDR3 length: 13 amino acids. From germline, CDR1 is SGHTA and CDR2 FQGNSA.

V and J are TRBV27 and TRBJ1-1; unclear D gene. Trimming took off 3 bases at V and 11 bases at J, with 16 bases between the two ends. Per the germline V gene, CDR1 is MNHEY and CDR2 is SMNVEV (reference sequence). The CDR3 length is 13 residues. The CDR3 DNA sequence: TGTGCCAGCAGTTTGTCGGGAATAGGGCGTGCTTTCTTT. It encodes CASSLSGIGRAFF.

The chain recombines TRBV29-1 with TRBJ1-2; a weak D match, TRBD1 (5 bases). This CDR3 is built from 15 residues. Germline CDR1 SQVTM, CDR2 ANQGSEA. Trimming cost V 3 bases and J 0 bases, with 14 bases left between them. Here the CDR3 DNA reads TGCAGCGTTGATTCTCTAAGGGGATCTAACTATGGCTACACCTTC. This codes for CSVDSLRGSNYGYTF.

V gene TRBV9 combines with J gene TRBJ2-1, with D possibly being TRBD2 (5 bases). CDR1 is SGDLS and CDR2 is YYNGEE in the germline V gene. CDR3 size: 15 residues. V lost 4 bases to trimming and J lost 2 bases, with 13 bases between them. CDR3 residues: CASSRYGGPYNEQFF. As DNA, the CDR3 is TGTGCCAGCAGCCGATACGGAGGCCCCTACAATGAGCAGTTCTTC. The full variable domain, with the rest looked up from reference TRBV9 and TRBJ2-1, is DSGVTQTPKHLITATGQRVTLRCSPRSGDLSVYWYQQSLDQGLQFLIQYYNGEERAKGNILERFSAQQFPDLHSELNLSSLELGDSALYFCASSRYGGPYNEQFFGPGTRLTVL.

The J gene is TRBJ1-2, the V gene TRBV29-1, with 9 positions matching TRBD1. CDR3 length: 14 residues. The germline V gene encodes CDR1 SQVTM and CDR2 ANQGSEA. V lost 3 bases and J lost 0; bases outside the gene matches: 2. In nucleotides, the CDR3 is TGCAGCGTTGACCGGGACAGGGCTAACTATGGCTACACCTTC. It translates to CSVDRDRANYGYTF.

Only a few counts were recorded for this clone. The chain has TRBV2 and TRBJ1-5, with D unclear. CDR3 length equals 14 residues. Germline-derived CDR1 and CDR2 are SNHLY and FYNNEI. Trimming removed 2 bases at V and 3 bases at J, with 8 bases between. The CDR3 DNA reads TGTGCCAGCAGTGAAATGAGTGACAATCAGCCCCAGCATTTT. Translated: CASSEMSDNQPQHF.

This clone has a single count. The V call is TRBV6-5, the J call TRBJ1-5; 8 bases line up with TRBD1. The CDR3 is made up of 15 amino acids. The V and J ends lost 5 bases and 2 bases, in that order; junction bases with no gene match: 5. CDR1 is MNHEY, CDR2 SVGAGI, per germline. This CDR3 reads CASSRDRGRNQPQHF. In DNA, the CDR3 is TGTGCCAGCAGTCGAGACAGGGGACGCAATCAGCCCCAGCATTTT.

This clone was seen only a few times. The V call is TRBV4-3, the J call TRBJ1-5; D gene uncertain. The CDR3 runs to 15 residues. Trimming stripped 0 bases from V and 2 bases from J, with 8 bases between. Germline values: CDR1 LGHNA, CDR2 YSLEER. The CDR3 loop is CASSQDRVGNQPQHF. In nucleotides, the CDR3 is TGCGCCAGCAGCCAAGATCGGGTGGGCAATCAGCCCCAGCATTTT.

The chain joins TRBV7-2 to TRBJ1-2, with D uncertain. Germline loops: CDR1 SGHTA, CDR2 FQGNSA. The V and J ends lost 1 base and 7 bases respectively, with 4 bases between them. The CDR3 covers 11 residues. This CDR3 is CASSLGAGYTF. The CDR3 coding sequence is TGTGCCAGCAGCTTAGGGGCTGGCTACACCTTC.

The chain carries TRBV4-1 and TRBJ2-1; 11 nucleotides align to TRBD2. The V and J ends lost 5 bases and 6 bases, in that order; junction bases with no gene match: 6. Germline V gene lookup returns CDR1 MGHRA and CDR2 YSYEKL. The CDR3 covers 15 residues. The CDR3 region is CASSVLAGEGNEQFF. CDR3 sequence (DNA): TGCGCCAGCAGCGTACTAGCGGGAGAGGGCAATGAGCAGTTCTTC.